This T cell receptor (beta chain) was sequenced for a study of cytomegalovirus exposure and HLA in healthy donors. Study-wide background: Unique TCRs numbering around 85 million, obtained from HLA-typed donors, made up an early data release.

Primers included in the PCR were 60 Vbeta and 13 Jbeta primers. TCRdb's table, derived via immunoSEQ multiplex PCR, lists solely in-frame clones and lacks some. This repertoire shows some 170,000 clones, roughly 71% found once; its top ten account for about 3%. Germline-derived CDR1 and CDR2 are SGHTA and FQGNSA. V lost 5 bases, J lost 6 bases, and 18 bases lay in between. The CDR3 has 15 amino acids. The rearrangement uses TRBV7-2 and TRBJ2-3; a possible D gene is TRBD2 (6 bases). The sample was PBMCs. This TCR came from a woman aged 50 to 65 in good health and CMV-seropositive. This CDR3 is CASSTLAWGGDTQYF. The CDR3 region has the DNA TGTGCCAGCAGCACTCTAGCGTGGGGCGGGGATACGCAGTATTTT. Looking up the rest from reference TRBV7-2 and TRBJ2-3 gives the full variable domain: GAGVSQSPSNKVTEKGKDVELRCDPISGHTALYWYRQSLGQGLEFLIYFQGNSAPDKSGLPSDRFSAERTGGSVSTLTIQRTQQEDSAVYLCASSTLAWGGDTQYFGPGTRLTVL.